These 2 T cell receptor beta chains were sequenced from one sample in a study of T cell responses to AZD1222 COVID-19 vaccine. TCRdb's copy holds only in-frame clones and misses some; the assay was immunoSEQ multiplex PCR. The data show 150,000 or so clones, with about 91% seen just once and around 2% held by the top ten. Sequenced here: peripheral blood, sampled on day 0 of AZD1222 vaccination. All receptors come from an adult in good health.

This chain joins TRBV3-1 (or the pseudogene TRBV3-2) and TRBJ2-7; unclear D gene. The V end was cut by 7 bases, the J end by 3 bases, with 10 bases between. The CDR3 length is 12 residues. Germline V CDR1 and CDR2: LGHDT, YNNKEL (reference sequence). This CDR3 reads CASNRLNYEQYF. The DNA for the CDR3 is TGTGCCAGCAACCGGCTTAACTACGAGCAGTACTTC.

The chain uses TRBV19 and TRBJ2-4; perhaps TRBD1 as D (6 bases). The germline gives CDR1 LNHDA, CDR2 SQIVND (reference sequence). This CDR3 has 16 amino acids. V gave up 3 bases and J gave up 0 bases, with 12 bases separating them. The DNA for the CDR3 is TGTGCCAGTAGTATTCGTACAGGGCTAGCCAAAAACATTCAGTACTTC. The encoded protein is CASSIRTGLAKNIQYF.